This TCR beta chain was profiled in a study of technical replicates of blood from several donors (dated by TCRdb to 2017 to 2019). Concerning this clone itself: What this receptor recognizes is not known. Per-nucleotide qualities are absent, and no much larger clonotype sits a single base away.

Library prep was done by the immunoSEQ multiplex PCR assay. Held by TCRdb, this immuneACCESS table contains in-frame sequences only and omits some clones. Under half of the omission traces to an unresolved V gene where checked; the cause of the rest is unknown. The sample table contains 70,000 to 85,000 clones; only one count was recorded for about 91% of them. Clones ranked in the top ten supply about 0.27% of the sample. The junction shows trimming of 0 bases on V and 8 bases on J, and the gene matches do not reach 9 bases of it. The CDR3 holds 16 amino acids from the cysteine to the phenylalanine. The CDR3 DNA has 48 bases and is translated from base 1. The germline V gene (reference sequence) sets CDR1 to SGHNT and CDR2 to YYREEE.

The sequence joins TRBV5-4 to TRBJ1-2; TRBD1 matches 11 bases in the middle. This clonotype was obtained from a human donor in good health. The sequencing input was T cells isolated from PBMCs. This receptor has the CDR3 CASSLGTGGSLWGYTF. The DNA is as follows: TGTGCCAGCAGCTTGGGGACAGGGGGCTCTCTCTGGGGCTACACCTTC.